These 11 T cell receptor beta chains came from one sample sequenced in a study of glioma-infiltrating T cells after dendritic cell vaccination. Method: immunoSEQ multiplex PCR; TCRdb's copy keeps in-frame clones and lacks some. This sample has about 92,000 clones; 85% to 90% occur once, and the top ten carry roughly 14%. The sequenced sample was blood, obtained before dendritic cell vaccination. These TCRs come from a human donor with glioblastoma.

The chain combines TRBV9 with TRBJ1-2; 12 bases are shared with TRBD1. The V gene end was trimmed by 1 base and the J gene end by 4 bases; junction bases not matched to a gene: 14. In germline, CDR1 is SGDLS, CDR2 YYNGEE. This CDR3 comprises 19 residues. The CDR3 is CASSVSPGTGGRDLYGYTF. The CDR3, as DNA: TGTGCCAGCAGCGTATCCCCGGGGACAGGGGGCAGGGACCTCTATGGCTACACCTTC. The whole variable domain, filled in from reference TRBV9 and TRBJ1-2, reads DSGVTQTPKHLITATGQRVTLRCSPRSGDLSVYWYQQSLDQGLQFLIQYYNGEERAKGNILERFSAQQFPDLHSELNLSSLELGDSALYFCASSVSPGTGGRDLYGYTFGSGTRLTVV.

The chain uses TRBV11-2 and TRBJ1-1; tentatively, D is TRBD1 (5 bases). The CDR3 loop spans 13 amino acids. Trimming cost V 5 bases and J 5 bases, with 12 bases left between them. Germline V gene sequence: CDR1 SGHAT, CDR2 FQNNGV. The CDR3 region has the DNA TGTGCCAGCAGCGCCAGCGGGGGGACTGAAGCTTTCTTT. Protein: CASSASGGTEAFF.

The V gene is TRBV2, the J gene TRBJ2-7; tentative D call: TRBD2 (6 bases). This CDR3 is built from 18 residues. Trimming pared 2 bases from V and 3 bases from J, leaving 23 bases between. CDR1 and CDR2 (germline): SNHLY, FYNNEI. In nucleotides, the CDR3 is TGTGCCAGCAGTGAATCACGGGACTTACGCGATCAGGACTACGAGCAGTACTTC. Translated: CASSESRDLRDQDYEQYF.

As concerns this clone: This sample also contains other DNA sequences that code for the same CDR3. The chain joins TRBV25-1 to TRBJ2-7; D might be TRBD1 (6 bases). The CDR3 totals 15 residues. Trimming took off 1 base at V and 3 bases at J, with 13 bases between the two ends. The germline gives CDR1 MGHDK, CDR2 SYGVNS. This chain's CDR3 is CASSELGGDLYEQYF. The DNA of the CDR3 is TGTGCCAGCAGTGAATTAGGGGGAGATCTCTACGAGCAGTACTTC.

The genes are TRBV10-2 and TRBJ2-3; a weak D match, TRBD2 (5 bases). The CDR3 runs 12 residues. Germline V lookup: CDR1 WSHSY, CDR2 SAAADI. CDR3 loop: CAYGGDTDTQYF. The CDR3 DNA is TGCGCTTACGGAGGTGACACAGATACGCAGTATTTT.

The chain's CDR3 is CAWSVMTGVGYTF. The CDR3 DNA sequence: TGTGCCTGGAGTGTCATGACAGGGGTTGGCTACACCTTC. This sequence joins TRBV30 and TRBJ1-2; 8 positions match TRBD1. The trim removed 0 bases at V and 7 bases at J, leaving 4 bases unmatched. CDR3 length: 13 amino acids. Germline V gene data show CDR1 as GTSNPN and CDR2 as SVGIG (reference sequence).

V usage is TRBV27 and J usage is TRBJ1-3; D remains unclear. CDR1 MNHEY and CDR2 SMNVEV come from the germline V gene (reference sequence). The CDR3 runs to 16 residues. Trimming cost V 5 bases and J 3 bases, with 17 bases left between them. The CDR3 sequence is CASSPSAAGNGNTIYF. For the CDR3, the DNA is TGTGCCAGCAGTCCGAGCGCAGCGGGGAATGGAAACACCATATATTTT.

This sequence joins TRBV5-1 and TRBJ1-1; the D is unclear. V lost 0 bases to trimming and J lost 4 bases, with 10 bases between them. Looked up from germline, CDR1 is SGHRS and CDR2 is YFSETQ. The CDR3 extends over 14 amino acids. CDR3 in amino acids: CASSLEGESTEAFF. CDR3 sequence (DNA): TGCGCCAGCAGCTTGGAGGGAGAAAGCACTGAAGCTTTCTTT.

The chain employs TRBV7-8 and TRBJ1-2; D possibly corresponds to TRBD1 (6 bases). Germline lookup yields CDR1 SGHVS and CDR2 FQNEAQ. This CDR3 has 14 amino acids. V was clipped by 5 bases and J by 4 bases, with 14 bases between them. CDR3 bases: TGTGCCAGCAGCACTCGGGACACCTCCTATGGCTACACCTTC. It yields the protein CASSTRDTSYGYTF.

The chain joins TRBV4-1 to TRBJ1-1, with 9 bases lining up with TRBD1. The trim removed 1 base at V and 7 bases at J, leaving 7 bases unmatched. Germline CDR1 is MGHRA and CDR2 is YSYEKL. This CDR3 contains 15 residues. CDR3 residues: CASSQVQGAEGEAFF. The CDR3 nucleotides are TGCGCCAGCAGCCAAGTACAGGGGGCAGAGGGTGAAGCTTTCTTT.

CDR3: CASSVKWQAYEQYF. The CDR3 nucleotides are TGTGCCAGCAGCGTAAAATGGCAAGCCTACGAGCAGTACTTC. V is TRBV9 and J is TRBJ2-7; D is undetermined. The V end lost 1 base, the J end lost 2 bases, and 10 bases lay between the germline ends. Germline assignment: CDR1 SGDLS and CDR2 YYNGEE. The CDR3 loop spans 14 amino acids.